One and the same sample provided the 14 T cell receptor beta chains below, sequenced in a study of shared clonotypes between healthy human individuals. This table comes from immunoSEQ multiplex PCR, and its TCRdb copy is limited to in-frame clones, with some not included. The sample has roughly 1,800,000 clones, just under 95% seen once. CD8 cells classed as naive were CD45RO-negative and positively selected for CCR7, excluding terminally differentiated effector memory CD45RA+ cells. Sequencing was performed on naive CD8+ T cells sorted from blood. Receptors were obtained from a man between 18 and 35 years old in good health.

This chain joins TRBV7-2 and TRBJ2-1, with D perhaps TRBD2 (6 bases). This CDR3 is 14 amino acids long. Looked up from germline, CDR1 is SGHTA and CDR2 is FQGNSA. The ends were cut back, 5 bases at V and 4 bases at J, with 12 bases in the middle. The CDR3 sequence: CASSQGLFYNEQFF. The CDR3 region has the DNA TGTGCCAGCAGCCAGGGACTCTTTTACAATGAGCAGTTCTTC.

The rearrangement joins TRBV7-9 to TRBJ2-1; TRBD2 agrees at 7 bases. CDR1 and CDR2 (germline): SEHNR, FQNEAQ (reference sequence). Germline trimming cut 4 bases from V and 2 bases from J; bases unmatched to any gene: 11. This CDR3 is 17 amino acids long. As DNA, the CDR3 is TGTGCCAGCAGCTACTACGTAGGGGAGGGGCCCTACAATGAGCAGTTCTTC. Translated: CASSYYVGEGPYNEQFF.

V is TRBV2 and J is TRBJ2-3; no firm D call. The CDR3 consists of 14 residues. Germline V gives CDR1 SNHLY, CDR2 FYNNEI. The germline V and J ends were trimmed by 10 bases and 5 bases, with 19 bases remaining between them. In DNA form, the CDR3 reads TGTGCCACAACATTTGCCCGGCCCGGAGATACGCAGTATTTT. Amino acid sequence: CATTFARPGDTQYF.

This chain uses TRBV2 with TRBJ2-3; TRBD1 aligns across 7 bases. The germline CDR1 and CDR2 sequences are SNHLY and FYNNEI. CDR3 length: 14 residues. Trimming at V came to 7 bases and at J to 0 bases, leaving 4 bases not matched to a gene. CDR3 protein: CASIDRVSTDTQYF. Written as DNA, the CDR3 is TGTGCCAGCATCGACAGGGTCAGCACAGATACGCAGTATTTT.

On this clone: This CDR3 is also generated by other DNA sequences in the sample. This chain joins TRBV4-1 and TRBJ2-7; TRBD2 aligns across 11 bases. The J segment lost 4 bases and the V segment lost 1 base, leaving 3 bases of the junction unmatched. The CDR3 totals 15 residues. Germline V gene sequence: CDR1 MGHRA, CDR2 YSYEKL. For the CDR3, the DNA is TGCGCCAGCAGCCAAGGCGGACTAGCGGGTTACGAGCAGTACTTC. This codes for CASSQGGLAGYEQYF.

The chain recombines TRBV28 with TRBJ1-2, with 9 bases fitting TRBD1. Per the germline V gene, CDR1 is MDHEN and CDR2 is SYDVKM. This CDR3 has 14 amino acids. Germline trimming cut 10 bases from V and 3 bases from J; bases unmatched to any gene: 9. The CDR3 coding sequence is TGTGCCATCGTGTCAACAGGGGGCGACTATGGCTACACCTTC. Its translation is CAIVSTGGDYGYTF.

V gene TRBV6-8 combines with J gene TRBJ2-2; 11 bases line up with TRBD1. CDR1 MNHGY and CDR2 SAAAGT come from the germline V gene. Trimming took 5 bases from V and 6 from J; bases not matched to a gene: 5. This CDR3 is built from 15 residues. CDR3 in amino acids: CASSPGQGASGELFF. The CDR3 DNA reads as TGTGCCAGCAGTCCTGGACAGGGGGCTTCCGGGGAGCTGTTTTTT.

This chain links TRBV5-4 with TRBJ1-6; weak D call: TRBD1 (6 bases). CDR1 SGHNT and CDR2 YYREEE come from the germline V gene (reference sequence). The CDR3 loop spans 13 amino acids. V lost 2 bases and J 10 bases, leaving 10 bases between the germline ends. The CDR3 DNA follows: TGTGCCAGCAGCTTTACAGGGTACTCACCCCTCCACTTT. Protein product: CASSFTGYSPLHF.

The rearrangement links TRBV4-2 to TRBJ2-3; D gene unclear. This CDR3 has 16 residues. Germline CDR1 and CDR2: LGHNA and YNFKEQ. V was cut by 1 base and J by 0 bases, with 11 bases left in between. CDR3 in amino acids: CASSQGTQPSTDTQYF. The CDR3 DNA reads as TGTGCCAGCAGCCAAGGGACGCAGCCTAGCACAGATACGCAGTATTTT.

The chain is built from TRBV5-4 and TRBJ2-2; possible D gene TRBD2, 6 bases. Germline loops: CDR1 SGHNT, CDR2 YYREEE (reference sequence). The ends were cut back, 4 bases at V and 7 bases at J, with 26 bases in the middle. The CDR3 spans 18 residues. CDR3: CASSPHPGDLGTSGELFF. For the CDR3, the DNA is TGTGCCAGCAGCCCCCACCCCGGGGACTTGGGTACGAGCGGGGAGCTGTTTTTT.

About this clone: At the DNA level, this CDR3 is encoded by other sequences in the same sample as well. This chain's CDR3 is CAWSGGQGVETQYF. CDR3 nucleotides: TGTGCCTGGAGTGGGGGGCAGGGGGTCGAGACCCAGTACTTC. The V call is TRBV30, the J call TRBJ2-5, with 7 bases aligning to TRBD1. The CDR3 loop spans 14 amino acids. Losses at the gene ends were 1 base for V and 5 bases for J; bases not matched to a gene: 7. Per germline, CDR1 GTSNPN and CDR2 SVGIG (reference sequence).

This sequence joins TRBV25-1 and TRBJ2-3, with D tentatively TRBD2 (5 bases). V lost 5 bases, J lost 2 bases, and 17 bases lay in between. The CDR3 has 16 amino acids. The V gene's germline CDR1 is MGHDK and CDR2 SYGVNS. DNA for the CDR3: TGTGCCAGCAGTCCGGAGGTGGGAGTCAACACAGATACGCAGTATTTT. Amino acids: CASSPEVGVNTDTQYF.

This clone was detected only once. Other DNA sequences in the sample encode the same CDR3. CDR3 sequence (DNA): TGTGCCAGTAGTATTACCCCGTATAGCAATCAGCCCCAGCATTTT. This codes for CASSITPYSNQPQHF. The chain employs TRBV19 and TRBJ1-5; no clear D gene. Germline loops: CDR1 LNHDA, CDR2 SQIVND (reference sequence). The V end was cut by 3 bases, the J end by 0 bases, with 9 bases between. CDR3 length: 15 amino acids. Supplemented by reference TRBV19 and TRBJ1-5, the full variable domain reads DGGITQSPKYLFRKEGQNVTLSCEQNLNHDAMYWYRQDPGQGLRLIYYSQIVNDFQKGDIAEGYSVSREKKESFPLTVTSAQKNPTAFYLCASSITPYSNQPQHFGDGTRLSIL.

DNA for the CDR3: TGTGCCAGCAGTTCTCTAGCGGAGAGGGCAGATACGCAGTATTTT. Translated: CASSSLAERADTQYF. The V call is TRBV28, the J call TRBJ2-3, with TRBD2 matching over 7 bases. The germline CDR1 and CDR2 sequences are MDHEN and SYDVKM. Trimming took 4 bases from V and 4 from J; bases not matched to a gene: 8. This CDR3 contains 15 residues. The whole variable domain, remainder taken from reference TRBV28 and TRBJ2-3, is DVKVTQSSRYLVKRTGEKVFLECVQDMDHENMFWYRQDPGLGLRLIYFSYDVKMKEKGDIPEGYSVSREKKERFSLILESASTNQTSMYLCASSSLAERADTQYFGPGTRLTVL.